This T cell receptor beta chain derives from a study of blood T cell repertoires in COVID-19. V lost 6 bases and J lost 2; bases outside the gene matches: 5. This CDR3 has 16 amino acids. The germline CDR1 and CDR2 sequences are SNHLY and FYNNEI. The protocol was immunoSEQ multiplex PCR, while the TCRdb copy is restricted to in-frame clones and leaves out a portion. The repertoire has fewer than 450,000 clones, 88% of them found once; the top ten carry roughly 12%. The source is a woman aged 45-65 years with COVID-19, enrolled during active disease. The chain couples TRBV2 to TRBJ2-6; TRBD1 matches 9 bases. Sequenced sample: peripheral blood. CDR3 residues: CASRYTGGAGANVLTF. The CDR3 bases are TGTGCCAGCAGGTACACAGGGGGCGCTGGGGCCAACGTCCTGACTTTC.